The 4 T cell receptor beta chains below all came from one sample that was sequenced in a study of T cells in Graves' hyperthyroidism and ophthalmopathy. What was amplified from RNA transcripts were TCR beta CDR3 regions. Researchers ran a first-round RT-PCR on the TCR CDR3 using the HTBI primer set. TCRdb independently ran MiXCR on the multiplex PCR reads; one entry per CDR3 protein. This table has hundreds of thousands of distinct CDR3 sequences, 13% appearing once. The sample was blood. These receptors came from a woman younger than 30 with Graves' hyperthyroidism.

This clonotype was counted at least ten times. V and J are TRBV30 and TRBJ1-1, with D unclear. The germline CDR1 and CDR2 sequences are GTSNPN and SVGIG (reference sequence). Trimming removed 0 bases from V and 0 bases from J, with 11 bases in between. The CDR3 loop spans 15 amino acids. The CDR3 here is CAWSVRYRLNTEAFF. CDR3 coding DNA: TGTGCCTGGAGTGTAAGGTACAGACTGAACACTGAAGCTTTCTTT.

This clonotype was recorded many times. This chain uses TRBV6-5 with TRBJ1-1, with unresolved D. Germline V gene sequence: CDR1 MNHEY, CDR2 SVGAGI. The CDR3 consists of 16 residues. Between the trimmed V and J ends, which lost 0 bases and 1 base, there was a span of 12 bases. The CDR3, as DNA: TGTGCCAGCAGTTACTCGGCCGGCGGCCGGAACACTGAAGCTTTCTTT. Amino acids: CASSYSAGGRNTEAFF.

With regard to this clonotype: This could be a read error, since a much larger clone is one nucleotide away. The chain has TRBV3-1 and TRBJ2-7; TRBD1 matches at 7 bases. The CDR3 is 16 residues long. V shed 4 bases and J 1 base; nucleotides not matched to a gene: 10. Germline CDR1 is LGHDT and CDR2 is YNNKEL (reference sequence). The CDR3 DNA follows: TGTGCCAGCAGCCTGGGCCTACAGGGGTGGTCCTACGAGCAGTACTTC. Translated: CASSLGLQGWSYEQYF.

Note on this clonotype: This may arise from a read error, as a much more abundant clone is one base away. The chain carries TRBV9 and TRBJ2-3; 11 bases map to TRBD2. Germline values: CDR1 SGDLS, CDR2 YYNGEE. J lost 8 bases, V lost 2 bases, and 10 bases had no gene match. The length of the CDR3 is 16 residues. CDR3 in amino acids: CASSVGRLAGSGTQYF. The CDR3 region has the DNA TGTGCCAGCAGCGTGGGGAGACTAGCGGGATCAGGTACGCAGTATTTT.